This is a list of T cell receptor beta chains from one sample in a study of blood T cell repertoires in COVID-19. Here immunoSEQ multiplex PCR was the method, and the copy in TCRdb shows in-frame clones only, minus some. Of 70,000 to 95,000 clones in the sample, around 96% were seen once. Sequenced sample: peripheral blood. The source of these receptors is a human donor with active COVID-19. The donor label of this sample is uncertain. CDR3s include the opening cysteine and the closing phenylalanine or tryptophan. The order of the fields is J gene, V gene, clone size, D gene, CDR3 length, CDR3 DNA, CDR3 protein. D genes are given only for firm matches. Part of the rows lack a size; the others show once, few, many or a class for expanded clones.

TRBJ1-5 | TRBV19 | - | TRBD1 | 13 | TGTGCCAGTACCGACAGGGAAAATCAGCCCCAGCATTTT | CASTDRENQPQHF
TRBJ2-7 | TRBV13 | - | TRBD2 | 16 | TGTGCCAGCAGCATGACGGGAGCGGGAACTTCCTACGAGCAGTACTTC | CASSMTGAGTSYEQYF
TRBJ2-2 | TRBV12-2 | - | - | 23 | TGTGCAAGTCGCCTCTGTGTGCTGTTCGGGTCCCGACCTAGCGTTGGGTACACCGGGGAGCTGTTTTTT | CASRLCVLFGSRPSVGYTGELFF
TRBJ2-1 | TRBV10-1 | - | TRBD1 | 18 | TGCGCCAGCAGGTTACAGGGGAAAGGGGGTAATGGGTACAATGAGCAGTTCTTC | CASRLQGKGGNGYNEQFF
TRBJ1-5 | TRBV7-2 | - | TRBD1 | 15 | TGTGCCAGCAGCTTGGGACAGGGGAGCAATCAGCCCCAGCATTTT | CASSLGQGSNQPQHF
TRBJ1-5 | TRBV18 | - | - | 13 | TGTGCCAGCTTGGCGGACTTCGGTCAGCCCCAGCATTTT | CASLADFGQPQHF
TRBJ2-7 | TRBV4-2 | few | TRBD2 | 15 | TGTGCCAGCAGCCAAGTGGGCGCGGGAGGGGGCGAGCAGTACTTC | CASSQVGAGGGEQYF
TRBJ1-2 | TRBV2 | - | - | 15 | TGTGCCAGCACCGACCCCAGGGTGGTGCAGAATGGCTACACCTTC | CASTDPRVVQNGYTF
TRBJ2-7 | TRBV2 | - | TRBD1 | 15 | TGTGCCAGCAGATCCGGGACAGACAGCTCCTACGAGCAGTACTTC | CASRSGTDSSYEQYF
TRBJ2-2 | TRBV7-6 | - | - | 16 | TGTGCCAGCAGCTTCAGGTTGGCGACCACAGCCGGGGAGCTGTTTTTT | CASSFRLATTAGELFF
TRBJ1-4 | TRBV10-1 | - | - | 14 | TGCGCCATTGTTAAGGGGGGGACCGCGGAAAAACTGTTTTTT | CAIVKGGTAEKLFF
TRBJ1-1 | TRBV25-1 | once | - | 13 | TGTGCCAGCAGTGAATATAGGAACACTGAAGCTTTCTTT | CASSEYRNTEAFF
TRBJ1-2 | TRBV9 | - | - | 12 | TGTGCCAGCAGCGTAGCGGGATTTGGCTACACCTTC | CASSVAGFGYTF
TRBJ1-2 | TRBV4-3 | - | - | 15 | TGCGCCAGCAGCGCGTCGACAGGCGCTAACTATGGCTACACCTTC | CASSASTGANYGYTF
TRBJ2-7 | TRBV29-1 | - | - | 13 | TGCAGCGTCCGAGGCGTCGACCGGCACGAGCAGTACTTC | CSVRGVDRHEQYF
TRBJ2-2 | TRBV9 | - | - | 15 | TGTGCCAGCAGCGTAGCCCCCCGAAGCCCCGGGGAGCTGTTTTTT | CASSVAPRSPGELFF
TRBJ2-2 | TRBV5-1 | - | TRBD2 | 14 | TGCGCCAGCAACAGCGGGGAGAACACCGGGGAGCTGTTTTTT | CASNSGENTGELFF
TRBJ2-1 | TRBV10-3 | - | - | 14 | TGTGCCATCAGTGCTGGGGGGTGGGACAATGAGCAGTTCTTC | CAISAGGWDNEQFF
TRBJ2-5 | TRBV5-1 | once | TRBD1 | 15 | TGCGCCAGCAGCTTGGTGGGACAGGGGGCAGAGACCCAGTACTTC | CASSLVGQGAETQYF
TRBJ2-2 | TRBV4-1 | - | - | 15 | TGCGCCAGCAGCCAAGATCGAACGGGCACCGGGGAGCTGTTTTTT | CASSQDRTGTGELFF
TRBJ1-2 | TRBV12-5 | - | TRBD1 | 13 | TGTGCTAGTGGTCCGGGACAGAACTATGGCTACACCTTC | CASGPGQNYGYTF
TRBJ1-1 | TRBV10-2 | - | TRBD1 | 16 | TGCGCCAGCTCGCGGACAGGGAAACCGATGAACACTGAAGCTTTCTTT | CASSRTGKPMNTEAFF
TRBJ2-3 | TRBV7-9 | - | - | 15 | TGTGCCAGCAGCTTAACCAGGGCTAGCACAGATACGCAGTATTTT | CASSLTRASTDTQYF
TRBJ1-3 | TRBV4-1 | - | - | 16 | TGCGCCAGCAGCCACCTCACAGCCGACTCTGGAAACACCATATATTTT | CASSHLTADSGNTIYF
TRBJ2-3 | TRBV2 | - | - | 13 | TGTGCCAGCGCCTGGGAGAGCACAGATACGCAGTATTTT | CASAWESTDTQYF
TRBJ2-1 | TRBV7-7 | - | TRBD2 | 16 | TGTGCTAGCAGCTCCGACAGCGGGAGGGCCGTCAATGAGCAGTTCTTC | CASSSDSGRAVNEQFF
TRBJ1-6 | TRBV4-1 | - | - | 16 | TGCGCCAGCAGCCAAGCCCCCGGACAGCCGAATTCACCCCTCCACTTT | CASSQAPGQPNSPLHF
TRBJ1-1 | TRBV18 | - | TRBD1 | 14 | TGTGCCAGCTCAACCCAGGGGGCGGACACTGAAGCTTTCTTT | CASSTQGADTEAFF
TRBJ2-1 | TRBV4-2 | - | TRBD2 | 16 | TGTGCCAGCAGCCAACAACTAGCGGGAGGGTACAATGAGCAGTTCTTC | CASSQQLAGGYNEQFF
TRBJ2-7 | TRBV28 | - | - | 15 | TGTGCCAGCAGGACGCGGGGGCCCTCCCACTACGAGCAGTACTTC | CASRTRGPSHYEQYF
TRBJ1-2 | TRBV13 | - | TRBD1 | 14 | TGTGCCAGCAGCTTAGGGACAGGGGTCTATGGCTACACCTTC | CASSLGTGVYGYTF
TRBJ2-1 | TRBV19 | - | - | 14 | TGTGCCAGTAGTATAGATTGGGCCCAGGGTGAGCAGTTCTTC | CASSIDWAQGEQFF
TRBJ1-1 | TRBV7-9 | - | TRBD1 | 15 | TGTGCCAGCAGCTCTAGGACAGGGGAAGTCGCTGAAGCTTTCTTT | CASSSRTGEVAEAFF
TRBJ1-1 | TRBV18 | - | - | 15 | TGTGCCAGCCGGAGATCGGACAGAGAGAACACTGAAGCTTTCTTT | CASRRSDRENTEAFF
TRBJ1-3 | TRBV7-9 | - | - | 13 | TGTGCCAGCAGCTTAGGGCAGGTGAACACCATATATTTT | CASSLGQVNTIYF
TRBJ1-5 | TRBV3-1/TRBV3-2 | - | - | 22 | TGTGCCAGCAGCCAAGAATCGTGGCCAAAGGGGGGGGGAGACAATAGCAATCAGCCCCAGCATTTT | CASSQESWPKGGGDNSNQPQHF
TRBJ1-6 | TRBV11-1 | once | - | 15 | TGTGCCAGCAGCTTGTTCAGGGGCAAAGATTCACCCCTCCACTTT | CASSLFRGKDSPLHF
TRBJ2-1 | TRBV3-1/TRBV3-2 | - | TRBD2 | 15 | TGTGCCAGCAGCCAACTAGCGGGGGTGAACAATGAGCAGTTCTTC | CASSQLAGVNNEQFF
TRBJ1-1 | TRBV5-6 | - | TRBD1 | 19 | TGTGCCAGCAGCTCGATACGGGGACAGGGGCTGGAGGTGTACACTGAAGCTTTCTTT | CASSSIRGQGLEVYTEAFF
TRBJ2-3 | TRBV5-1 | - | TRBD1 | 16 | TGCGCCAGCAGCTTGCCGGGGACAGGGGGGACAGATACGCAGTATTTT | CASSLPGTGGTDTQYF
TRBJ2-2 | TRBV21-1 | - | - | 17 | TGTGCCAGCAGCAATGGGTTCAGGGACAGAGACACCGGGGAGCTGTTTTTT | CASSNGFRDRDTGELFF
TRBJ2-3 | TRBV3-1/TRBV3-2 | - | - | 12 | TGTGCCAGCAGCCAAGTCCCATATACGCAGTATTTT | CASSQVPYTQYF
TRBJ1-5 | TRBV18 | - | - | 14 | TGTGCCAGCTCACCCACCCCGACAGATCAGCCCCAGCATTTT | CASSPTPTDQPQHF
TRBJ2-1 | TRBV16 | - | TRBD2 | 17 | TGTGCCAGCAGCCCCGTCATTAGCGGGAGCAAATCGGGCGAGCAGTTCTTC | CASSPVISGSKSGEQFF
TRBJ2-2 | TRBV5-1 | - | TRBD1 | 15 | TGCGCCAGCAGCACCGGGACAGGGGACACCGGGGAGCTGTTTTTT | CASSTGTGDTGELFF
TRBJ1-2 | TRBV6-2/TRBV6-3 | - | TRBD1 | 15 | TGTGCCAGCAGCCTAGGACAGGACCGATACTATGGCTACACCTTC | CASSLGQDRYYGYTF
TRBJ2-2 | TRBV3-1/TRBV3-2 | - | TRBD2 | 16 | TGTGCCAGCGCGGCGGTAGCGGGAGCGGTCACCGGGGAGCTGTTTTTT | CASAAVAGAVTGELFF
TRBJ2-1 | TRBV7-9 | - | TRBD1 | 16 | TGTGCCAGCAGCTCACTACAGGGGGCAGCAGACAATGAGCAGTTCTTC | CASSSLQGAADNEQFF
TRBJ1-2 | TRBV6-5 | - | TRBD1 | 15 | TGTGCCAGCAGACGAGTTGATACAGGGGCGGGAGGCTACACCTTC | CASRRVDTGAGGYTF
TRBJ2-1 | TRBV19 | - | - | 15 | TGTGCCAGTAGTATCAGGGGTGCCTTATACAATGAGCAGTTCTTC | CASSIRGALYNEQFF
TRBJ2-3 | TRBV7-2 | - | - | 11 | TGTGCCAGCAGCCAGGCGTATGAGCAGTATTTT | CASSQAYEQYF
TRBJ2-3 | TRBV5-5 | - | TRBD2 | 16 | TGTGCCAGCAGCTCATTAGCGGGTGGGGAGACAGATACGCAGTATTTT | CASSSLAGGETDTQYF
TRBJ1-1 | TRBV5-1 | - | - | 16 | TGCGCCAGCAGCTTGGATGTGCCCCACAGCAACACTGAAGCTTTCTTT | CASSLDVPHSNTEAFF
TRBJ1-2 | TRBV5-1 | - | TRBD1 | 12 | TGCGCCAGCAGCTCGACAGGGGTCGGCTACACCTTC | CASSSTGVGYTF
TRBJ1-6 | TRBV15 | - | - | 17 | TGTGCCACCAGCTCCCTGGTCCGGAGGGCCTATAATTCACCCCTCCACTTT | CATSSLVRRAYNSPLHF
TRBJ2-5 | TRBV11-3 | - | TRBD1 | 13 | TGTGCCAGCAGCCAGGGACAGGGAGAGACCCAGTACTTC | CASSQGQGETQYF
TRBJ1-1 | TRBV28 | - | TRBD1 | 11 | TGTGCCAGCCGAGGGGGCCCTGAAGCTTTCTTT | CASRGGPEAFF
TRBJ2-3 | TRBV5-1 | - | - | 14 | TGCGCCAGCAGCCCGGGGCAGGGGCGGGATACGCAGTATTTT | CASSPGQGRDTQYF
TRBJ1-2 | TRBV5-5 | - | TRBD1 | 15 | TGTGCCAGCAGCCCGAGGGGGACAGGGTTAGATGGCTACACCTTC | CASSPRGTGLDGYTF
TRBJ2-2 | TRBV7-9 | - | - | 16 | TGTGCCAGCAGCCCATCCGTGACAGGGAACACCGGGGAGCTGTTTTTT | CASSPSVTGNTGELFF